These 25 T cell receptor beta chains were all obtained from the same sample, sequenced in a study of metastatic and nonmetastatic thyroid tumors. TCRdb re-called the PCR reads with MiXCR. The sample lists some 33,000 clones; about 17% were seen once. Prior to thyroid surgery, none of the patients had received any treatment. Sequenced: blood. These receptors all stem from a female donor with papillary thyroid cancer or a benign thyroid nodule (not recorded which). Some clones in this sample may be carry-over from other donors' samples.

This clone was detected ten times or more. For the CDR3, the DNA is TGTGCCAGCAGCTTAGGGTACTCGTTTGGAAACACCATATATTTT. This translates into CASSLGYSFGNTIYF. The chain joins TRBV7-3 to TRBJ1-3; D gene ambiguous. This CDR3 has 15 residues. V lost 2 bases and J lost 3, with 11 bases in between. The germline V gene has CDR1 SGHTA and CDR2 FQGTGA.

This clone has just a few counts. V gene TRBV12-3 or TRBV12-4 combines with J gene TRBJ1-3, with D uncertain. V lost 6 bases, J lost 8 bases, and 20 bases lay in between. CDR3 size: 15 residues. Written as DNA, the CDR3 is TGTGCCAGCAGGTCCATGCGGGGAGTTGGTTACACCATATATTTT. The encoded protein is CASRSMRGVGYTIYF.

This clone was seen ten or more times. V usage is TRBV5-4 and J usage is TRBJ1-2; TRBD1 agrees at 11 bases. This CDR3 region has 15 residues. The germline V gene encodes CDR1 SGHNT and CDR2 YYREEE (reference sequence). V lost 2 bases to trimming and J lost 5 bases; unmatched junction nucleotides: 5. The CDR3 protein is CASSFGQGAGYGYTF. The CDR3 bases are TGTGCCAGCAGCTTCGGACAGGGGGCTGGGTATGGCTACACCTTC.

The chain uses TRBV30 and TRBJ1-5; 9 bases align to TRBD1. Germline V CDR1 and CDR2: GTSNPN, SVGIG (reference sequence). Trimming removed 2 bases from V and 3 bases from J; junction bases left unmatched: 5. The CDR3 covers 15 residues. DNA of the CDR3: TGTGCCTGGAGTTCCGGGACAGGGTCCAATCAGCCCCAGCATTTT. Its protein is CAWSSGTGSNQPQHF.

Ten or more counts support this clone. The chain employs TRBV7-2 and TRBJ1-2, with D possibly being TRBD1 (5 bases). V was trimmed by 2 bases and J by 3 bases, leaving 10 bases between them. The CDR3 extends over 14 amino acids. The germline V gene has CDR1 SGHTA and CDR2 FQGNSA. CDR3 residues: CASSLNPGHYGYTF. The DNA for the CDR3 is TGTGCCAGCAGCTTAAATCCGGGGCACTATGGCTACACCTTC.

The chain recombines TRBV6-6 with TRBJ2-3, with D tentatively TRBD1 (6 bases). The CDR3 sequence is 18 residues long. The germline V gene has CDR1 MNHNY and CDR2 SVGAGI (reference sequence). Trimming cost V 5 bases and J 6 bases, with 27 bases left between them. CDR3 sequence reads: CASSHGPVQGTIVDTQYF. CDR3 in DNA: TGTGCCAGCAGTCATGGACCGGTACAGGGAACCATTGTTGATACGCAGTATTTT.

This clone was picked up many times. The chain carries TRBV20-1 and TRBJ1-6; a weak D match, TRBD1 (6 bases). Trimming shortened V by 0 bases and J by 10 bases, and 13 bases separated the two germline ends. The CDR3 runs to 14 residues. CDR1 and CDR2 (germline): DFQATT, SNEGSKA (reference sequence). The CDR3 sequence is CSARDQGRFSPLHF. In DNA, the CDR3 is TGCAGTGCTAGAGACCAGGGGAGGTTCTCACCCCTCCACTTT.

This clone was recorded many times. V usage is TRBV2 and J usage is TRBJ2-7; 7 bases are a match to TRBD2. The junction had 6 bases not matched to a gene; V was cut back by 1 base and J by 3 bases. Germline V gene lookup returns CDR1 SNHLY and CDR2 FYNNEI. The CDR3 consists of 15 residues. CDR3 nucleotide sequence: TGTGCCAGCAGTGAAGGCCTAGCGGTGGGCTACGAGCAGTACTTC. It yields the protein CASSEGLAVGYEQYF.

This clone was found many times. The chain combines TRBV5-6 with TRBJ2-3; 8 nucleotides match TRBD2. Germline V lookup: CDR1 SGHDT, CDR2 YYEEEE. V lost 4 bases and J lost 2; bases outside the gene matches: 6. There are 15 residues in the CDR3. The CDR3 region is CASSTGLGHTDTQYF. The CDR3 DNA sequence: TGTGCCAGCAGCACGGGACTAGGCCACACAGATACGCAGTATTTT.

This clone showed up many times. V usage is TRBV20-1 and J usage is TRBJ2-3, with TRBD2 as a possible D gene (6 bases). This CDR3 comprises 13 residues. Germline V CDR1 and CDR2: DFQATT, SNEGSKA (reference sequence). Trimming took off 3 bases at V and 4 bases at J, with 11 bases between the two ends. Here the CDR3 reads CSARIPGADTQYF. The CDR3 DNA reads TGCAGTGCTAGGATCCCGGGGGCAGATACGCAGTATTTT.

The chain has TRBV6-2 or TRBV6-3 and TRBJ1-5; D not resolved. The germline V gene has CDR1 MNHEY and CDR2 SVGEGT. The CDR3 has 13 amino acids. With 4 bases removed from V and 3 bases from J, the gap between germline ends came to 7 bases. This chain's CDR3 is CASSSRTNQPQHF. In DNA form, the CDR3 reads TGTGCCAGCAGTTCTCGAACCAATCAGCCCCAGCATTTT.

This clone occurred many times. The chain is built from TRBV30 and TRBJ1-1, with unresolved D. Trimming removed 1 base at V and 2 bases at J, with 8 bases between. CDR1 is GTSNPN and CDR2 is SVGIG in the germline V gene (reference sequence). The CDR3 contains 13 residues. CDR3 sequence reads: CAWSEDGNTEAFF. CDR3 in DNA: TGTGCCTGGAGTGAAGACGGTAACACTGAAGCTTTCTTT.

CDR3 coding DNA: TGTGCCAGCAGCACCGGGCCCATCAGCGAGCAGTACTTC. It specifies CASSTGPISEQYF. This chain connects TRBV5-4 to TRBJ2-7; D uncertain. Germline V gene sequence: CDR1 SGHNT, CDR2 YYREEE (reference sequence). The CDR3 has 13 amino acids. The germline V and J ends were trimmed by 4 bases and 6 bases, with 14 bases remaining between them. Variable domain in full (rest from reference TRBV5-4 and TRBJ2-7): ETGVTQSPTHLIKTRGQQVTLRCSSQSGHNTVSWYQQALGQGPQFIFQYYREEENGRGNFPPRFSGLQFPNYSSELNVNALELDDSALYLCASSTGPISEQYFGPGTRLTVT.

This clone has ten or more counts. V gene TRBV19 combines with J gene TRBJ2-2; TRBD1 might be the D (7 bases). CDR1 is LNHDA and CDR2 is SQIVND in the germline V gene (reference sequence). CDR3 length: 15 residues. Trimming took 6 bases from V and 2 from J, leaving 13 bases between them. The CDR3 bases are TGTGCCAGTAGGCGGGACAGAATTAACACCGGGGAGCTGTTTTTT. It translates to CASRRDRINTGELFF. The whole variable domain, remainder taken from reference TRBV19 and TRBJ2-2, is DGGITQSPKYLFRKEGQNVTLSCEQNLNHDAMYWYRQDPGQGLRLIYYSQIVNDFQKGDIAEGYSVSREKKESFPLTVTSAQKNPTAFYLCASRRDRINTGELFFGEGSRLTVL.

This clone was counted once. V and J are TRBV30 and TRBJ1-5; TRBD1 matches 10 bases. V lost 3 bases to trimming and J lost 2 bases; unmatched junction nucleotides: 4. The CDR3 runs 15 residues. Germline V gives CDR1 GTSNPN, CDR2 SVGIG (reference sequence). The CDR3: CAWRAGTGGNQPQHF. In DNA form, the CDR3 reads TGTGCCTGGAGAGCCGGGACAGGGGGCAATCAGCCCCAGCATTTT.

This clone was picked up many times. The rearrangement links TRBV20-1 to TRBJ2-7; either TRBD1 or TRBD2 may supply D (5 bases each). Trimming removed 2 bases from V and 2 bases from J, with 13 bases in between. This CDR3 is 14 amino acids long. The germline gives CDR1 DFQATT, CDR2 SNEGSKA (reference sequence). The chain's CDR3 is CSARLGTATYEQYF. In DNA form, the CDR3 reads TGCAGTGCTAGATTAGGGACGGCAACCTACGAGCAGTACTTC.

Ten or more counts support this clone. The V and J genes are TRBV11-3 and TRBJ2-5; 8 nucleotides align to TRBD2. This CDR3 is built from 15 residues. The V gene end was trimmed by 5 bases and the J gene end by 4 bases; junction bases not matched to a gene: 9. CDR1 and CDR2 (germline): SGHNT, YENEEA. CDR3 in amino acids: CASSPRTGGRETQYF. The CDR3 DNA follows: TGTGCCAGCAGCCCTCGGACGGGGGGGCGAGAGACCCAGTACTTC.

This clone was seen ten or more times. The chain has TRBV7-3 and TRBJ2-1; weak D call: TRBD1 (7 bases). Trimming removed 5 bases from V and 15 bases from J, with 23 bases in between. Germline assignment: CDR1 SGHTA and CDR2 FQGTGA. This CDR3 has 14 amino acids. The CDR3 nucleotides read TGTGCCAGCAGCCCCCAGGGGGAGGACTCAGATCCGTTCTTC. Translating gives CASSPQGEDSDPFF.

This clone occurred many times. The CDR3 is CSASHSRGPSQETQYF. The CDR3 DNA sequence: TGCAGTGCTAGCCACTCCCGAGGACCGAGTCAAGAGACCCAGTACTTC. The chain employs TRBV20-1 and TRBJ2-5; D is uncertain. This CDR3 region has 16 residues. V was trimmed by 3 bases and J by 2 bases, leaving 19 bases between them. Per germline, CDR1 DFQATT and CDR2 SNEGSKA (reference sequence).

There are many counts of this clone. The genes are TRBV29-1 and TRBJ2-3, with TRBD1 identical over 9 bases. The V gene's germline CDR1 is SQVTM and CDR2 ANQGSEA. This CDR3 contains 14 residues. Germline trimming cut 7 bases from V and 5 bases from J; bases unmatched to any gene: 10. The chain's CDR3 is CSGNTGGIGDTQYF. The CDR3 DNA is TGCAGCGGAAATACAGGGGGCATTGGAGATACGCAGTATTTT.

This clone came up many times. The chain has TRBV9 and TRBJ1-2; possibly TRBD1 for D (5 bases). Trimming removed 7 bases from V and 2 bases from J, with 15 bases in between. The CDR3 sequence is 14 residues long. Germline CDR1 and CDR2: SGDLS and YYNGEE. CDR3 nucleotides: TGTGCCAGCGAAGGGACCGGGGCAAACTATGGCTACACCTTC. Translated: CASEGTGANYGYTF.

Ten or more counts support this clone. V usage is TRBV20-1 and J usage is TRBJ2-2; TRBD2 aligns across 8 bases. Germline CDR1 reads DFQATT; CDR2 reads SNEGSKA (reference sequence). This CDR3 is built from 14 residues. The trim removed 0 bases at V and 4 bases at J, leaving 1 base unmatched. The CDR3 nucleotides are TGCAGTGCTAGAGACGGGGGGGGCACCGGGGAGCTGTTTTTT. Translated, it gives CSARDGGGTGELFF.

The chain joins TRBV6-4 to TRBJ2-6; D gene unclear. This CDR3 contains 12 residues. The germline V and J ends were trimmed by 7 bases and 4 bases, with 5 bases remaining between them. Looked up from germline, CDR1 is MRHNA and CDR2 is SNTAGT. The CDR3 DNA reads TGTGCCAGCAAGGTGGGGGCCAACGTCCTGACTTTC. It translates to CASKVGANVLTF.

This clone was detected many times. The chain joins TRBV6-1 to TRBJ2-1; D remains unclear. Trimming cost V 6 bases and J 0 bases, with 12 bases left between them. The CDR3 totals 15 residues. Per germline, CDR1 MNHNS and CDR2 SASEGT. The CDR3 nucleotides read TGTGCCAGCAGACTTTACCATAGCTCCTACAATGAGCAGTTCTTC. Protein sequence: CASRLYHSSYNEQFF.

This clone has a count of ten or more. This rearrangement joins TRBV7-2 to TRBJ2-5; D possibly corresponds to TRBD2 (6 bases). Germline loops: CDR1 SGHTA, CDR2 FQGNSA. Trimming cost V 1 base and J 6 bases, with 12 bases left between them. This CDR3 comprises 14 residues. Written as DNA, the CDR3 is TGTGCCAGCAGCTTAGGACTAGGGGAAAAGACCCAGTACTTC. Translation gives CASSLGLGEKTQYF. Supplemented by reference TRBV7-2 and TRBJ2-5, the full variable domain reads GAGVSQSPSNKVTEKGKDVELRCDPISGHTALYWYRQSLGQGLEFLIYFQGNSAPDKSGLPSDRFSAERTGGSVSTLTIQRTQQEDSAVYLCASSLGLGEKTQYFGPGTRLLVL.